The 25 T cell receptor beta chains given below trace back to one sample, sequenced in a study of T cell responses to AZD1222 COVID-19 vaccine. Measured with immunoSEQ multiplex PCR; TCRdb has only the in-frame clones, and not every one. The table has around 120,000 clones, 87% seen once. Sample: peripheral blood, taken 28 days after the second AZD1222 dose. These receptors all stem from an adult who received the AZD1222 COVID-19 vaccine.

The chain carries TRBV2 and TRBJ1-6; the D is unclear. Trimming removed 8 bases from V and 7 bases from J, with 12 bases in between. The CDR3 extends over 13 amino acids. Germline V CDR1 and CDR2: SNHLY, FYNNEI. The CDR3 region is CASSTLLNSPLHF. CDR3 nucleotides: TGTGCCAGCTCTACTCTCTTAAATTCACCCCTCCACTTT.

J is TRBJ2-5 and V is TRBV3-1 (or the pseudogene TRBV3-2); D ambiguous. V was cut by 3 bases and J by 3 bases, with 5 bases left in between. Looked up from germline, CDR1 is LGHDT and CDR2 is YNNKEL (reference sequence). The CDR3 loop spans 12 amino acids. CDR3 sequence: CASSQVKETQYF. In nucleotides, the CDR3 is TGTGCCAGCAGCCAGGTGAAAGAGACCCAGTACTTC.

On this clone: The junction shows a germline mismatch at one end, possibly a read error. This chain links TRBV4-2 with TRBJ1-1; D is perhaps TRBD1 (5 bases). CDR3 length: 13 amino acids. Germline V gene sequence: CDR1 LGHNA, CDR2 YNFKEQ. The DNA for the CDR3 is TGTGTCAGCGAAACTGGGGGGAACACTGAAGCTTTCTTT. It is translated as CVSETGGNTEAFF.

The rearrangement links TRBV19 to TRBJ2-2; tentatively, D is TRBD1 (6 bases). Per the germline V gene, CDR1 is LNHDA and CDR2 is SQIVND (reference sequence). The CDR3 contains 15 residues. Trimming pared 6 bases from V and 0 bases from J, leaving 11 bases between. CDR3 nucleotide sequence: TGTGCCAGTAGCCGTAACAGGGCGAACACCGGGGAGCTGTTTTTT. It translates to CASSRNRANTGELFF.

This sequence joins TRBV5-1 and TRBJ1-2; D is perhaps TRBD1 (6 bases). The V end lost 4 bases, the J end lost 4 bases, and 8 bases lay between the germline ends. Germline lookup yields CDR1 SGHRS and CDR2 YFSETQ. The CDR3 length is 12 residues. CDR3 loop: CASSTDSYGYTF. DNA of the CDR3: TGCGCCAGCAGCACGGACAGCTATGGCTACACCTTC.

V gene TRBV2 combines with J gene TRBJ2-5, with 9 bases that match TRBD1. This CDR3 has 15 residues. V shed 8 bases, J shed 5 bases, and the junction held 12 bases outside the gene matches. Looked up from germline, CDR1 is SNHLY and CDR2 is FYNNEI. The CDR3 reads CASLMGQGAGETQYF. In nucleotides, the CDR3 is TGTGCCAGCTTGATGGGACAGGGAGCTGGTGAGACCCAGTACTTC.

In its sample, this clone was seen once. The chain couples TRBV4-3 to TRBJ1-4; 7 bases align to TRBD1. V lost 3 bases to trimming and J lost 3 bases; unmatched junction nucleotides: 4. CDR3 length: 15 amino acids. CDR1 LGHNA and CDR2 YSLEER come from the germline V gene. The CDR3 here is CASSQPGTANEKLFF. The DNA of the CDR3 is TGCGCCAGCAGCCAGCCCGGGACAGCTAATGAAAAACTGTTTTTT.

This chain links TRBV28 with TRBJ2-7; D is uncertain. CDR1 is MDHEN and CDR2 is SYDVKM in the germline V gene. V was cut by 4 bases and J by 1 base, with 2 bases left in between. The CDR3 sequence is 11 residues long. The CDR3 loop reads CASSWSYEQYF. The CDR3 DNA is TGTGCCAGCAGTTGGTCCTACGAGCAGTACTTC.

This rearrangement joins TRBV18 to TRBJ1-2; no clear D gene. Trimming left V 2 bases short and J 8 bases short, with 6 bases between. The CDR3 spans 11 residues. Germline assignment: CDR1 KGHSH and CDR2 LQKENI. CDR3 protein: CASSPSSGYTF. The CDR3 nucleotides are TGTGCCAGCTCACCATCGTCCGGCTACACCTTC. Variable domain in full (rest from reference TRBV18 and TRBJ1-2): NAGVMQNPRHLVRRRGQEARLRCSPMKGHSHVYWYRQLPEEGLKFMVYLQKENIIDESGMPKERFSAEFPKEGPSILRIQQVVRGDSAAYFCASSPSSGYTFGSGTRLTVV.

The chain carries TRBV15 and TRBJ2-2; TRBD2 aligns across 8 bases. The CDR3 runs 18 residues. With 3 bases clipped from V and 6 bases from J, the junction kept 15 bases outside the gene matches. Germline assignment: CDR1 LNHNV and CDR2 YYDKDF (reference sequence). CDR3 loop: CATSSKIPGLVRPGELFF. The CDR3 DNA reads as TGTGCCACCAGCAGCAAGATACCGGGACTAGTACGTCCCGGGGAGCTGTTTTTT.

This chain connects TRBV19 to TRBJ1-1; no clear D gene. The germline V gene encodes CDR1 LNHDA and CDR2 SQIVND (reference sequence). V dropped 0 bases and J dropped 3 bases, with 8 bases sitting between them. The length of the CDR3 is 14 residues. The CDR3 loop reads CASSIDRRDTEAFF. In nucleotides, the CDR3 is TGTGCCAGTAGTATAGATCGACGGGACACTGAAGCTTTCTTT.

The V gene is TRBV27, the J gene TRBJ2-3, with D perhaps being TRBD1 or TRBD2 (5 bases each). V was cut by 2 bases and J by 9 bases, with 18 bases left in between. CDR1 MNHEY and CDR2 SMNVEV come from the germline V gene (reference sequence). The CDR3 is 15 amino acids. This chain's CDR3 is CASSLVGTRRGTQYF. The CDR3 nucleotides read TGTGCCAGCAGTTTAGTGGGGACCCGCCGTGGGACGCAGTATTTT.

The V call is TRBV5-6, the J call TRBJ1-3; D possibly corresponds to TRBD1 (5 bases). This CDR3 contains 13 residues. Germline CDR1 is SGHDT and CDR2 is YYEEEE. V lost 9 bases, J lost 7 bases, and 17 bases lay in between. CDR3: CATGTGRSNTIYF. The CDR3 nucleotides read TGTGCCACCGGGACTGGCAGGTCGAACACCATATATTTT.

The V gene is TRBV4-1, the J gene TRBJ2-7, with 7 bases fitting TRBD1. Trimming cost V 3 bases and J 3 bases; bases outside gene matches: 8. The germline V gene has CDR1 MGHRA and CDR2 YSYEKL. There are 15 residues in the CDR3. CDR3 sequence: CASSQLTGPNYEQYF. The CDR3 nucleotides are TGCGCCAGCAGCCAGCTGACAGGGCCTAACTACGAGCAGTACTTC.

The rearrangement uses TRBV9 and TRBJ1-4, with 10 bases lining up with TRBD1. Germline assignment: CDR1 SGDLS and CDR2 YYNGEE. The CDR3 has 15 residues. Trimming at V came to 2 bases and at J to 6 bases, leaving 4 bases not matched to a gene. The CDR3 sequence is CASSVFGTGDEKLFF. CDR3 nucleotide sequence: TGTGCCAGCAGCGTGTTCGGGACAGGGGATGAAAAACTGTTTTTT.

The chain employs TRBV28 and TRBJ1-6; possibly TRBD1 for D (5 bases). This CDR3 comprises 14 residues. The V end lost 6 bases, the J end lost 5 bases, and 11 bases lay between the germline ends. Germline lookup yields CDR1 MDHEN and CDR2 SYDVKM. The CDR3 here is CASSVMGDNSPLHF. The CDR3 region has the DNA TGTGCCAGCAGCGTCATGGGGGATAATTCACCCCTCCACTTT.

The J gene is TRBJ2-3, the V gene TRBV2, with TRBD1 as a possible D gene (6 bases). Per germline, CDR1 SNHLY and CDR2 FYNNEI. Trimming pared 6 bases from V and 1 base from J, leaving 11 bases between. CDR3 length: 14 amino acids. In nucleotides, the CDR3 is TGTGCCAGCAGCGCAGGGGCCCGCACAGATACGCAGTATTTT. Protein: CASSAGARTDTQYF.

The chain joins TRBV12-3 or TRBV12-4 to TRBJ1-2; no definite D call. The CDR3 runs to 12 residues. Trimming pared 0 bases from V and 5 bases from J, leaving 4 bases between. CDR3 protein: CASSLARYGYTF. In DNA, the CDR3 is TGTGCCAGCAGTTTAGCCAGATATGGCTACACCTTC.

This chain uses TRBV6-5 with TRBJ1-1; D not certain. Germline V gene data show CDR1 as MNHEY and CDR2 as SVGAGI. The length of the CDR3 is 13 residues. The V and J ends lost 7 bases and 6 bases respectively, with 15 bases between them. CDR3 bases: TGTGCCAGCAAGGATGGAGGGTTGCCTGAAGCTTTCTTT. This encodes CASKDGGLPEAFF.

The genes are TRBV7-2 and TRBJ1-5; 12 nucleotides line up with TRBD1. Germline V CDR1 and CDR2: SGHTA, FQGNSA. V lost 5 bases and J lost 2; bases outside the gene matches: 7. CDR3 length: 17 residues. The CDR3 protein is CASSRDRGRGGNQPQHF. The CDR3 DNA sequence: TGTGCCAGCAGCCGGGACAGGGGGCGCGGGGGCAATCAGCCCCAGCATTTT.

The chain employs TRBV20-1 and TRBJ1-5, with 8 bases fitting TRBD1. J lost 6 bases, V lost 3 bases, and 10 bases had no gene match. The CDR3 length is 15 residues. In germline, CDR1 is DFQATT, CDR2 SNEGSKA (reference sequence). The CDR3 bases are TGCAGTGCTAGTATGGGACAGGTAATCGGTCAGCCCCAGCATTTT. It encodes CSASMGQVIGQPQHF.

The chain has TRBV4-1 and TRBJ2-6; D remains ambiguous. The CDR3 is 18 residues long. Trimming left V 0 bases short and J 4 bases short, with 16 bases between. Germline CDR1 is MGHRA and CDR2 is YSYEKL. The CDR3 DNA reads as TGCGCCAGCAGCCAAGAAATGGACCGCCTTGGGGGGGCCAACGTCCTGACTTTC. Amino acids: CASSQEMDRLGGANVLTF.

The V call is TRBV5-6, the J call TRBJ2-7; D unresolved. This CDR3 is built from 13 residues. Trimming removed 2 bases from V and 0 bases from J, with 6 bases in between. Germline-derived CDR1 and CDR2 are SGHDT and YYEEEE. CDR3 amino acids: CASSFFTSYEQYF. The CDR3 DNA sequence: TGTGCCAGCAGCTTCTTTACCTCCTACGAGCAGTACTTC.

This clone appeared a single time. The CDR3 reads CASSYSKRSNQPQHF. In DNA, the CDR3 is TGTGCCAGCAGTTACTCGAAGCGGAGCAATCAGCCCCAGCATTTT. The chain carries TRBV6-5 and TRBJ1-5; D uncertain. The CDR3 is 15 amino acids. The ends were cut back, 0 bases at V and 1 base at J, with 7 bases in the middle. Germline V CDR1 and CDR2: MNHEY, SVGAGI.

In its sample, this clone was seen once. The gene calls are TRBV4-2 and TRBJ1-5; possibly TRBD1 for D (6 bases). CDR3 length: 14 amino acids. Deletions cut 5 bases from V and 4 bases from J, with 12 bases between. Per germline, CDR1 LGHNA and CDR2 YNFKEQ. The DNA of the CDR3 is TGTGCCAGCAGCGGGTTAGGGGGGAATCAGCCCCAGCATTTT. Translated, it gives CASSGLGGNQPQHF.